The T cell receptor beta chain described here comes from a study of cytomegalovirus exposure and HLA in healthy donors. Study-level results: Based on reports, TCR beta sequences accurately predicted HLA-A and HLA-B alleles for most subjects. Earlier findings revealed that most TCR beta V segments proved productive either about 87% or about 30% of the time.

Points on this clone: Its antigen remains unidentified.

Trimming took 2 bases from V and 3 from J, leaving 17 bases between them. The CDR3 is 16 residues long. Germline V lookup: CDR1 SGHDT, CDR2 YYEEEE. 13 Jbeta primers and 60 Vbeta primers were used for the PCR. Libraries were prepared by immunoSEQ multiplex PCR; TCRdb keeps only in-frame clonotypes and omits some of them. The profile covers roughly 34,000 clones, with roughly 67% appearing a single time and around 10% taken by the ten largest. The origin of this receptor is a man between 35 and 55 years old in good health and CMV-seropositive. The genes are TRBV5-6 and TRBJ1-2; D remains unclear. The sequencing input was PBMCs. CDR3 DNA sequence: TGTGCCAGCAGCTTCTTTCCCGAAACTAGGGACTATGGCTACACCTTC. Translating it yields CASSFFPETRDYGYTF.